This record covers a single TCR beta chain. This entry comes from a study of blood T cell repertoires in COVID-19. At the level of the study: COVID-19 samples from acute and convalescent phases originated in the United States, Italy and Spain. Nucleic acid was either cDNA or gDNA, and it came from T cells, B-cell-depleted T cells, or PBMCs.

The CDR3 extends over 15 amino acids. From germline, CDR1 is LGHDT and CDR2 YNNKEL (reference sequence). The V gene lost 3 bases and the J gene lost 1 base, with 9 bases spanning the gap. The authors' processing: The authors estimated nucleated cell counts from reference gene primer amplification. Profiled with immunoSEQ multiplex PCR; TCRdb holds only in-frame clones, not every one. That table furnishes V, J and clone size, whereas the DNA furnished D and trimming. The table has 130,000 to 150,000 clones, 81% seen once. The receptor's source is a human donor in a cohort sampled during active COVID-19. The genes are TRBV3-1 (or the pseudogene TRBV3-2) and TRBJ1-4; D is ambiguous. Sequenced: peripheral blood. The CDR3, as DNA: TGTGCCAGCAGCCAGGGGAGAGGAACTAATGAAAAACTGTTTTTT. Its translation: CASSQGRGTNEKLFF.